The 18 T cell receptor beta chains presented below share a single source sample, sequenced in a study of cytomegalovirus exposure and HLA in healthy donors. The PCR employed 60 Vbeta primers together with 13 Jbeta primers. Method: immunoSEQ multiplex PCR; TCRdb's copy keeps in-frame clones and lacks some. The profile shows 95,000 to 150,000 clones, over 60% of them singletons. Input material: PBMCs. The receptor source for this set is a woman in her forties in good health and CMV-seropositive.

This clone was recorded a few times. The chain has TRBV6-1 and TRBJ1-1; 11 bases match TRBD1. The trim removed 3 bases at V and 10 bases at J, leaving 13 bases unmatched. CDR1 and CDR2 from the germline V gene are MNHNS and SASEGT. There are 16 residues in the CDR3. The CDR3 DNA sequence: TGTGCCAGCAGTGAGGCCACCGGGACAGGGGGAAGGGTAGCTTTCTTT. Residues: CASSEATGTGGRVAFF.

The gene calls are TRBV5-1 and TRBJ2-5; possible D gene TRBD2, 6 bases. This CDR3 is 15 amino acids long. The germline V and J ends were trimmed by 5 bases and 4 bases, with 18 bases remaining between them. Per germline, CDR1 SGHRS and CDR2 YFSETQ. CDR3 bases: TGCGCCAGCAGTTGGGACTCCCTGGGGCGAGAGACCCAGTACTTC. Translated: CASSWDSLGRETQYF.

The chain joins TRBV7-2 to TRBJ2-2; 10 bases agree with TRBD1. V gave up 5 bases and J gave up 4 bases; unmatched junction bases: 7. This CDR3 comprises 16 residues. CDR1 is SGHTA, CDR2 FQGNSA, per germline. CDR3 nucleotides: TGTGCCAGCAGCAGGACAGGGGGTAGTGGCACCGGGGAGCTGTTTTTT. Its protein is CASSRTGGSGTGELFF.

This chain links TRBV27 with TRBJ2-7, with 8 bases fitting TRBD2. With V trimmed by 6 bases and J by 1 base, 8 bases remained unmatched. The germline V gene has CDR1 MNHEY and CDR2 SMNVEV (reference sequence). CDR3 size: 15 residues. This CDR3 is CASSPPGTRSYEQYF. The CDR3 nucleotides read TGTGCCAGCAGCCCTCCAGGGACTAGATCCTACGAGCAGTACTTC.

The rearrangement uses TRBV5-4 and TRBJ2-1; 8 bases are a match to TRBD2. This CDR3 is built from 15 residues. The germline V gene encodes CDR1 SGHNT and CDR2 YYREEE (reference sequence). Germline trimming cut 0 bases from V and 3 bases from J; bases unmatched to any gene: 2. In DNA form, the CDR3 reads TGTGCCAGCAGCTTGGGGGGACTAGTCTACAATGAGCAGTTCTTC. Translating it yields CASSLGGLVYNEQFF.

This chain connects TRBV5-1 to TRBJ1-1, with TRBD1 as a possible D gene (6 bases). CDR1 SGHRS and CDR2 YFSETQ come from the germline V gene. Trimming left V 3 bases short and J 1 base short, with 16 bases between. The CDR3 length is 16 residues. The CDR3, as DNA: TGCGCCAGCAGCTACTCCCGGGGACAATCGAACACTGAAGCTTTCTTT. As protein: CASSYSRGQSNTEAFF.

This clone came up a few times. The chain carries TRBV7-2 and TRBJ2-3; 8 bases match TRBD2. Germline V gene lookup returns CDR1 SGHTA and CDR2 FQGNSA. The V gene end was trimmed by 5 bases and the J gene end by 7 bases; junction bases not matched to a gene: 11. This CDR3 has 15 residues. In DNA form, the CDR3 reads TGTGCCAGCAGCCGGGCGGGACTAGACCAAAATACGCAGTATTTT. Its translation: CASSRAGLDQNTQYF.

The gene calls are TRBV25-1 and TRBJ1-4; possible D gene TRBD1, 5 bases. V dropped 3 bases and J dropped 0 bases, with 11 bases sitting between them. The CDR3 is 16 amino acids. Germline CDR1 and CDR2: MGHDK and SYGVNS. CDR3 sequence reads: CASSDVQDATNEKLFF. The DNA of the CDR3 is TGTGCCAGCAGTGATGTACAGGACGCAACTAATGAAAAACTGTTTTTT.

The chain uses TRBV7-9 and TRBJ1-3, with 7 bases lining up with TRBD1. This CDR3 has 15 residues. Germline CDR1 SEHNR, CDR2 FQNEAQ (reference sequence). With V trimmed by 7 bases and J by 3 bases, 9 bases remained unmatched. The CDR3 sequence is CASKDTGDSGNTIYF. DNA of the CDR3: TGTGCCAGCAAAGATACAGGGGATAGTGGAAACACCATATATTTT.

This sequence joins TRBV10-3 and TRBJ2-3; TRBD1 matches 11 bases. Per germline, CDR1 ENHRY and CDR2 SYGVKD. This CDR3 is 16 amino acids long. J lost 4 bases, V lost 3 bases, and 6 bases had no gene match. The DNA of the CDR3 is TGTGCCATCAGTGATAGCCGGACAGGGGGCGCAGATACGCAGTATTTT. Translation: CAISDSRTGGADTQYF.

This chain uses TRBV19 with TRBJ2-5; 8 nucleotides agree with TRBD1. V lost 9 bases, J lost 1 base, and 4 bases stayed unmatched. This CDR3 has 13 residues. Germline-derived CDR1 and CDR2 are LNHDA and SQIVND (reference sequence). The CDR3 sequence: CASQGQAQETQYF. CDR3 nucleotides: TGTGCCAGCCAGGGACAGGCCCAAGAGACCCAGTACTTC.

The V and J genes are TRBV7-6 and TRBJ2-1, with 9 nucleotides matching TRBD2. Germline V gene lookup returns CDR1 SGHVS and CDR2 FNYEAQ. J gave up 4 bases and V 1 base, and 8 bases lay outside the gene matches. This CDR3 spans 17 amino acids. The CDR3 protein is CASSLESSGAIYNEQFF. CDR3 nucleotide sequence: TGTGCCAGCAGCTTAGAATCTAGCGGGGCTATTTACAATGAGCAGTTCTTC.

The chain's CDR3 is CASSFGTVMNSPLHF. The CDR3 DNA sequence: TGTGCCAGCAGCTTCGGGACAGTTATGAATTCACCCCTCCACTTT. The chain has TRBV7-2 and TRBJ1-6; 7 bases map to TRBD1. CDR3 size: 15 residues. J lost 7 bases, V lost 3 bases, and 6 bases had no gene match. CDR1 and CDR2 (germline): SGHTA, FQGNSA.

The table lists this clone with a count of one. The chain employs TRBV9 and TRBJ2-5; 11 bases fit TRBD2. Germline assignment: CDR1 SGDLS and CDR2 YYNGEE. The J segment lost 3 bases and the V segment lost 0 bases, leaving 4 bases of the junction unmatched. The CDR3 runs to 16 residues. The CDR3 DNA reads TGTGCCAGCAGCGTAGCACTAGCGGGAGCTGAAGAGACCCAGTACTTC. Translating it yields CASSVALAGAEETQYF.

The sample holds a few counts of this clone. The V gene is TRBV6-6, the J gene TRBJ1-3; 9 bases are a match to TRBD1. The CDR3 is 15 amino acids. Germline CDR1 reads MNHNY; CDR2 reads SVGAGI (reference sequence). V was clipped by 5 bases and J by 6 bases; unmatched bases: 8. CDR3 coding DNA: TGTGCCAGCAGTGGACCGGGACAGGGCACAAACACCATATATTTT. This codes for CASSGPGQGTNTIYF.

This clone has a handful of counts. Compared with germline, one end of the junction differs, possibly owing to a read error. CDR3 protein: CASSLVRDGNSPLHF. Written as DNA, the CDR3 is TGTGCTAGCAGCTTAGTCCGGGATGGTAATTCACCCCTCCACTTT. The chain carries TRBV7-7 and TRBJ1-6; unclear D gene. This CDR3 contains 15 residues. Germline CDR1 SSHAT, CDR2 FNYEAQ (reference sequence).

V usage is TRBV6-1 and J usage is TRBJ2-3, with 8 bases lining up with TRBD2. Trimming at V came to 3 bases and at J to 3 bases, leaving 5 bases not matched to a gene. The CDR3 loop spans 15 amino acids. Germline V gene lookup returns CDR1 MNHNS and CDR2 SASEGT. CDR3 protein: CASSDGSGETDTQYF. The CDR3 DNA follows: TGTGCCAGCAGTGATGGTAGCGGGGAGACAGATACGCAGTATTTT.

The V call is TRBV27, the J call TRBJ2-3, with TRBD2 matching 10 bases. The CDR3 runs 17 residues. V was pared by 5 bases and J by 1 base, with 9 bases of the junction left unmatched. Germline CDR1 and CDR2: MNHEY and SMNVEV (reference sequence). Here the CDR3 DNA reads TGTGCCAGCAGTCTCCTATCGCTAGCGGGGGGCACAGATACGCAGTATTTT. Translated: CASSLLSLAGGTDTQYF.